The following is a TCR beta chain sequence with its context. Its target is not known. The sample is drawn from a study of OX40 agonist ivuxolimab in advanced cancers. Study-wide results and caveats: Dose levels from 0.1 to 3.0 mg/kg saw CD4+ and CD8+ blood T cells expand clonally by week 6.

Profiling relied on immunoSEQ multiplex PCR, and the TCRdb table lists in-frame clones only, not all of them. The repertoire holds roughly 80,000 clones, with 84% as singletons. Trimming shortened V by 2 bases and J by 11 bases, and 12 bases separated the two germline ends. Germline CDR1 reads KGHSH; CDR2 reads LQKENI. The CDR3 totals 13 residues. This TCR was recovered from an adult with an advanced solid tumor such as melanoma, head and neck, liver or kidney cancer. The sample was CD4+ or CD8+ T cells sorted from blood, taken in a trial of the OX40 agonist ivuxolimab. The gene calls are TRBV18 and TRBJ1-4; D gene ambiguous. The CDR3 bases are TGTGCCAGCTCACCAAACGACCAAGCGAAACTGTTTTTT. Protein sequence: CASSPNDQAKLFF.